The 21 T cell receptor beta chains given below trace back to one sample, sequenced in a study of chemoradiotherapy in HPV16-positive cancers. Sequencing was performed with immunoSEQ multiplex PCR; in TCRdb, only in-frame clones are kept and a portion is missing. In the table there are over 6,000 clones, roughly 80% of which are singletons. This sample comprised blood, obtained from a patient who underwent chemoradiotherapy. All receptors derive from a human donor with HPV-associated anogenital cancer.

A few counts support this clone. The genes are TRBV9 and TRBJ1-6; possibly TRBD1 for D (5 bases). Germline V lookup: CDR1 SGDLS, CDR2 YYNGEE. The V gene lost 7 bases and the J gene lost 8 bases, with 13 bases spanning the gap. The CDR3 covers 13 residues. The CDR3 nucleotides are TGTGCCAGCCGGGCAGGGCGGGATTCACCCCTCCACTTT. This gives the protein CASRAGRDSPLHF.

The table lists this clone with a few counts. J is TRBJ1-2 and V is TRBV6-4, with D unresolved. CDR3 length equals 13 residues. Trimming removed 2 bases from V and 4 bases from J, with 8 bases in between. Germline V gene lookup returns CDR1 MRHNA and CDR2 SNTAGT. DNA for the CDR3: TGTGCCAGCAGTGACGAGGGCGGCTATGGCTACACCTTC. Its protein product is CASSDEGGYGYTF.

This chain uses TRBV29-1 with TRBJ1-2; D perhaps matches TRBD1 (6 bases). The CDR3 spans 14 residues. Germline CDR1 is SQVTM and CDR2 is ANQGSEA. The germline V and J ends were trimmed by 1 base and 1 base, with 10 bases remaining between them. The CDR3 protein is CSVEVTGYNYGYTF. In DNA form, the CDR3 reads TGCAGCGTTGAAGTGACAGGTTATAACTATGGCTACACCTTC.

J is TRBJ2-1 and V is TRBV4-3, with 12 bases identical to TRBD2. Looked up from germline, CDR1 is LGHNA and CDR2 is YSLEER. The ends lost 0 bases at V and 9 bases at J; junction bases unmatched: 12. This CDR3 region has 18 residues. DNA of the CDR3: TGCGCCAGCAGCCAAGATACTTCTAGCGGGGGGGTATTAGGTGAGCAGTTCTTC. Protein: CASSQDTSSGGVLGEQFF.

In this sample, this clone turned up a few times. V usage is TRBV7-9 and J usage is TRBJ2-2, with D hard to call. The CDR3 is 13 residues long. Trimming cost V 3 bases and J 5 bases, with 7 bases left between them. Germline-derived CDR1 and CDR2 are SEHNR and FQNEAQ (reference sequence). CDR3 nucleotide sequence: TGTGCCAGCAGCTTCGTCGAGACCGGGGAGCTGTTTTTT. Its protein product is CASSFVETGELFF.

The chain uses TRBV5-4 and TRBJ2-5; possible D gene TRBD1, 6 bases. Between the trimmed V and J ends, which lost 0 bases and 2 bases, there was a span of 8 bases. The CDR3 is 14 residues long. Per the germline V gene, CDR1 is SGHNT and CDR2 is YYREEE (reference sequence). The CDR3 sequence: CASSLAGTQETQYF. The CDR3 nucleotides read TGTGCCAGCAGCTTGGCGGGGACACAAGAGACCCAGTACTTC.

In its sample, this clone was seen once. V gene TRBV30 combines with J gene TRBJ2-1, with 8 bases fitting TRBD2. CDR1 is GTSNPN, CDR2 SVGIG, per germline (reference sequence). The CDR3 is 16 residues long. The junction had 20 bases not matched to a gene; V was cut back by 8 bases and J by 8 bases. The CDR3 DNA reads TGTGCCCAGCGGCGGCGGGGGGCCAACAATAGATATGAGCAGTTCTTC. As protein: CAQRRRGANNRYEQFF.

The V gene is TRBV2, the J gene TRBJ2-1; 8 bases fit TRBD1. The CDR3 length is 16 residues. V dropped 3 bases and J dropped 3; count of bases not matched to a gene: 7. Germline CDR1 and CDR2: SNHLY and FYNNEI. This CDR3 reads CASSDLTGAGYNEQFF. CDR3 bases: TGTGCCAGCAGTGATCTGACAGGGGCAGGCTACAATGAGCAGTTCTTC.

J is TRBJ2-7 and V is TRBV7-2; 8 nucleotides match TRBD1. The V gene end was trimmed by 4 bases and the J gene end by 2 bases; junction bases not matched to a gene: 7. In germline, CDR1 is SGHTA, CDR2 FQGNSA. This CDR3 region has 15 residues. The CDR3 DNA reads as TGTGCCAGCAGCTGGTCCAGGGGGCCCGCCTACGAGCAGTACTTC. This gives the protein CASSWSRGPAYEQYF.

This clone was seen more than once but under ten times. CDR3 loop: CASSEVGLSNQPQHF. CDR3 DNA: TGTGCCAGCAGTGAAGTGGGGTTAAGCAATCAGCCCCAGCATTTT. The chain has TRBV2 and TRBJ1-5, with D hard to call. The CDR3 runs 15 residues. V was cut by 1 base and J by 1 base, with 8 bases left in between. CDR1 and CDR2 from the germline V gene are SNHLY and FYNNEI. Full variable domain (rest looked up from reference TRBV2 and TRBJ1-5): EPEVTQTPSHQVTQMGQEVILRCVPISNHLYFYWYRQILGQKVEFLVSFYNNEISEKSEIFDDQFSVERPDGSNFTLKIRSTKLEDSAMYFCASSEVGLSNQPQHFGDGTRLSIL.

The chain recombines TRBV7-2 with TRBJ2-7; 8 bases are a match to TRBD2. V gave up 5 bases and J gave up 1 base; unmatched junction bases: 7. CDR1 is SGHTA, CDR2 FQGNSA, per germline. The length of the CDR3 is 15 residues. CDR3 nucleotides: TGTGCCAGCAGCCCTCCCGGACTAGCTTCCTACGAGCAGTACTTC. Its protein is CASSPPGLASYEQYF.

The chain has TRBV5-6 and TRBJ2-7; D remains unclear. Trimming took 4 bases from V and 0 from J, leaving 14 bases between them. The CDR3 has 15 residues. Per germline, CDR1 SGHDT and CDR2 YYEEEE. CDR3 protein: CASSSSQAYSYEQYF. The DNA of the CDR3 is TGTGCCAGCAGCAGTTCCCAGGCGTACTCCTACGAGCAGTACTTC.

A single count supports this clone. CDR3: CASSSTGGVNYGYTF. Written as DNA, the CDR3 is TGTGCCAGCAGTTCTACAGGGGGCGTTAACTATGGCTACACCTTC. V gene TRBV27 combines with J gene TRBJ1-2; 9 bases are shared with TRBD1. Losses at the gene ends were 4 bases for V and 1 base for J; bases not matched to a gene: 4. CDR1 is MNHEY and CDR2 is SMNVEV in the germline V gene (reference sequence). The CDR3 spans 15 residues.

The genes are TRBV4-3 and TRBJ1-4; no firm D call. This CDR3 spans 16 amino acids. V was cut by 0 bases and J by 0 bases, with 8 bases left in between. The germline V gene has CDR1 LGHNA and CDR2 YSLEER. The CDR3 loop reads CASSQDSTATNEKLFF. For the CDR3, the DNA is TGCGCCAGCAGCCAAGACAGCACAGCAACTAATGAAAAACTGTTTTTT.

As DNA, the CDR3 is TGTGCCAGTAGTACCCAAGCGATCCAAAAACTGTTTTTT. Translation gives CASSTQAIQKLFF. The chain links TRBV19 to TRBJ1-4; D call uncertain. The CDR3 totals 13 residues. Looked up from germline, CDR1 is LNHDA and CDR2 is SQIVND (reference sequence). V was trimmed by 4 bases and J by 9 bases, leaving 12 bases between them.

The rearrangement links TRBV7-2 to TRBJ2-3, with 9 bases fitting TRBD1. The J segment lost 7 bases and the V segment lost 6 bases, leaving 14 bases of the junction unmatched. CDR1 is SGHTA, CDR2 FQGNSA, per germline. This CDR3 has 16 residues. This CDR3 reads CASRPNLGTGSYTQYF. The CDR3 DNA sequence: TGTGCCAGCAGACCTAACCTCGGGACAGGGAGCTATACGCAGTATTTT.

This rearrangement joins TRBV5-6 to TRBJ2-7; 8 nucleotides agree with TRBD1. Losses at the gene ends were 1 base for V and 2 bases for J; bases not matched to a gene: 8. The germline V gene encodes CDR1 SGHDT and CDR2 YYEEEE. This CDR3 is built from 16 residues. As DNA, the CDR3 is TGTGCCAGCAGCTTGTACGGGGACAGGTTAACCTACGAGCAGTACTTC. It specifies CASSLYGDRLTYEQYF.

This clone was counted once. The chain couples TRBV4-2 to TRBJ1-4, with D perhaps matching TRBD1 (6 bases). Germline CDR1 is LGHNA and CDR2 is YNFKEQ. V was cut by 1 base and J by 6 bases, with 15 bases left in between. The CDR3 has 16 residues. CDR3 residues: CASSQGLGRGDEKLFF. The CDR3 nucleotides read TGTGCCAGCAGCCAAGGGTTGGGCAGGGGAGATGAAAAACTGTTTTTT.

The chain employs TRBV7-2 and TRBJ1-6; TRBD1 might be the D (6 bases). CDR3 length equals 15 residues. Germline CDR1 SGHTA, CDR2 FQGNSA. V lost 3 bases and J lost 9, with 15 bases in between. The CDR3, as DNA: TGTGCCAGCAGCTTTAGCTGGCAGGGGAGTTCACCCCTCCACTTT. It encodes CASSFSWQGSSPLHF. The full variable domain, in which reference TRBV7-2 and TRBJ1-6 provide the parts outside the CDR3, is GAGVSQSPSNKVTEKGKDVELRCDPISGHTALYWYRQSLGQGLEFLIYFQGNSAPDKSGLPSDRFSAERTGGSVSTLTIQRTQQEDSAVYLCASSFSWQGSSPLHFGNGTRLTVT.

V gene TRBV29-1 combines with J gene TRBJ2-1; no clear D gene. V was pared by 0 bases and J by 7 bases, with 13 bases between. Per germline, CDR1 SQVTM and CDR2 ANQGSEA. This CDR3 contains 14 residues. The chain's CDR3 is CSVEDRVLRNEQFF. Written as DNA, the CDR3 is TGCAGCGTTGAAGATCGAGTCCTTAGGAATGAGCAGTTCTTC.

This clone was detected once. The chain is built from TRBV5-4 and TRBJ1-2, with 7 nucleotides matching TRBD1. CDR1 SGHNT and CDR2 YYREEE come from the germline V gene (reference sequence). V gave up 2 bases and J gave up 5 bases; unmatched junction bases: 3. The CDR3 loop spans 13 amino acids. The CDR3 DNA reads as TGTGCCAGCAGCTTAGGGGGCGGGTATGGCTACACCTTC. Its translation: CASSLGGGYGYTF.